This T cell receptor beta chain originates from a study of shared clonotypes between healthy human individuals. In germline, CDR1 is SGHTA, CDR2 FQGNSA. The CDR3 is made up of 15 amino acids. V gave up 6 bases and J gave up 5 bases; unmatched junction bases: 11. Assay: immunoSEQ multiplex PCR; the TCRdb copy retains only in-frame clones and omits some. In the table there are a few million clones, approximately 93% of which are singletons. Sequenced input: naive CD4+ T cells from PBMCs. Subset: CD45RA+ positively selected. The clonotype was recovered from a man in his late teens or twenties in good health. Some clones in this sample may be carry-over from other donors' samples. This rearrangement joins TRBV7-2 to TRBJ1-1; 8 bases are a match to TRBD1. Here the CDR3 reads CASRSGGLGRTEAFF. The CDR3 nucleotides read TGTGCCAGCAGGTCAGGGGGCTTGGGCAGAACTGAAGCTTTCTTT.